The clone carrying this T cell receptor (beta chain) was counted a single time. Its antigen is not known. These data are taken from a study of T cells after posttransplantation cyclophosphamide. Whole-study findings and limits: Skin or GI-infiltrating T cells shared few TRB sequences with blood. Recipient CMV seropositivity and CMV reactivation strongly tracked TRB clonality.

Repertoires were generated with immunoSEQ multiplex PCR, while TCRdb's copy carries only in-frame clones and drops some. The sample lists 6,000 to 8,500 clones; roughly nine tenths were seen once. The V gene lost 0 bases and the J gene lost 1 base, with 7 bases spanning the gap. Germline-derived CDR1 and CDR2 are SGDLS and YYNGEE. The CDR3 is made up of 14 amino acids. A marrow graft followed busulfan-fludarabine conditioning, with cyclophosphamide on days +3 and +4. Source: PBMCs, taken around 1,500 days after allogeneic stem cell transplant with posttransplant cyclophosphamide. The TCR originated in a female patient aged 50 to 65 who received an allogeneic stem cell transplant from a related donor, was CMV-positive, and had no GVHD. Some of these T cells may belong to the graft donor. The gene calls are TRBV9 and TRBJ2-5; D is undetermined. The CDR3 DNA reads as TGTGCCAGCAGCGTAGGGCAGATCCAAGAGACCCAGTACTTC. Translation: CASSVGQIQETQYF.